Listed here are 24 T cell receptor beta chains from one sample, sequenced in a study of CD8 T cells in ankylosing spondylitis. TCRdb independently ran MiXCR on the 5' RACE reads; one entry per CDR3 protein. The sample carries about 52,000 distinct CDR3 sequences, approximately 7% recorded once. The sample comprised blood, either unsorted or a sorted T cell fraction (not recorded which). These receptors came from a female donor with ankylosing spondylitis or in good health (not recorded which).

This clonotype appeared many times. The chain has TRBV7-6 and TRBJ2-5; a possible D gene is TRBD2 (5 bases). The V and J ends lost 2 bases and 5 bases respectively, with 27 bases between them. The germline V gene encodes CDR1 SGHVS and CDR2 FNYEAQ. CDR3 length equals 19 residues. In DNA, the CDR3 is TGTGCCAGCAGCTTACAAGGATTTGCTTCGGGGAGAGGCAAGGAGACCCAGTACTTC. Translating gives CASSLQGFASGRGKETQYF.

CDR3 in DNA: TGTGCCAGCAGCTTGGCGGACAGGTGGAACACTGAAGCTTTCTTT. This translates into CASSLADRWNTEAFF. This chain joins TRBV5-4 and TRBJ1-1; 7 bases are a match to TRBD1. The CDR3 has 15 amino acids. V lost 0 bases and J lost 1; bases outside the gene matches: 3. The germline V gene has CDR1 SGHNT and CDR2 YYREEE (reference sequence).

This clonotype was found many times. This chain joins TRBV20-1 and TRBJ2-3; D perhaps matches TRBD2 (6 bases). CDR1 and CDR2 (germline): DFQATT, SNEGSKA (reference sequence). This CDR3 contains 14 residues. Trimming removed 2 bases from V and 5 bases from J, with 14 bases in between. DNA of the CDR3: TGCAGTGCTAGACCCGGGGAGGTCGGAGATACGCAGTATTTT. Its protein is CSARPGEVGDTQYF.

The table lists this clonotype with many counts. As DNA, the CDR3 is TGTGCCACCCCGCTCCGGGACTTACAAGAGACCCAGTACTTC. This sequence encodes CATPLRDLQETQYF. J is TRBJ2-5 and V is TRBV12-3 or TRBV12-4, with D perhaps TRBD2 (6 bases). CDR3 length: 14 amino acids. V was trimmed by 10 bases and J by 2 bases, leaving 17 bases between them.

This clonotype was detected ten times or more. The chain carries TRBV27 and TRBJ2-5; 8 bases match TRBD1. Germline V CDR1 and CDR2: MNHEY, SMNVEV (reference sequence). The CDR3 is 13 residues long. Trimming took 10 bases from V and 5 from J; bases not matched to a gene: 9. The CDR3 sequence is CATRKQGGETQYF. The DNA of the CDR3 is TGTGCCACCAGGAAACAGGGGGGCGAGACCCAGTACTTC.

In its sample, this clonotype was seen many times. The J gene is TRBJ2-5, the V gene TRBV5-5; D tentatively fits TRBD1 or TRBD2 (6 bases each). The V gene's germline CDR1 is SGHKS and CDR2 YYEKEE (reference sequence). CDR3 length equals 16 residues. The germline V and J ends were trimmed by 0 bases and 0 bases, with 12 bases remaining between them. CDR3 nucleotide sequence: TGTGCCAGCAGCTTGGGTATCGGGGGCTACCAAGAGACCCAGTACTTC. This codes for CASSLGIGGYQETQYF. The whole variable domain, filled in from reference TRBV5-5 and TRBJ2-5, reads DAGVTQSPTHLIKTRGQQVTLRCSPISGHKSVSWYQQVLGQGPQFIFQYYEKEERGRGNFPDRFSARQFPNYSSELNVNALLLGDSALYLCASSLGIGGYQETQYFGPGTRLLVL.

This clonotype showed up many times. This chain links TRBV20-1 with TRBJ2-3, with 13 bases lining up with TRBD2. The CDR3 is 18 residues long. The trim removed 6 bases at V and 2 bases at J, leaving 14 bases unmatched. CDR1 and CDR2 from the germline V gene are DFQATT and SNEGSKA (reference sequence). The CDR3 spells CSAAGTSGDVRLTDTQYF. The CDR3 region has the DNA TGCAGTGCCGCGGGGACTAGCGGGGACGTACGCCTCACAGATACGCAGTATTTT.

The table lists this clonotype with many counts. This chain joins TRBV11-2 and TRBJ1-2; D is possibly TRBD1 (6 bases). The ends were cut back, 1 base at V and 6 bases at J, with 12 bases in the middle. Germline loops: CDR1 SGHAT, CDR2 FQNNGV. The CDR3 runs to 14 residues. This CDR3 is CASSLVRGAHGYTF. DNA of the CDR3: TGTGCCAGCAGCTTAGTTCGGGGGGCTCATGGCTACACCTTC.

This clonotype was counted many times. The rearrangement links TRBV10-1 to TRBJ2-1, with TRBD1 identical over 11 bases. Germline CDR1 is WNHNN and CDR2 is SYGVQD (reference sequence). The CDR3 has 16 residues. With 5 bases clipped from V and 6 bases from J, the junction kept 9 bases outside the gene matches. CDR3 region: CASSRTSGTGGNEQFF. CDR3 in DNA: TGCGCCAGCAGTAGAACCTCCGGGACAGGGGGCAATGAGCAGTTCTTC.

This clonotype was seen ten or more times. J is TRBJ1-1 and V is TRBV5-5; no clear D. CDR1 and CDR2 from the germline V gene are SGHKS and YYEKEE (reference sequence). Trimming cost V 6 bases and J 3 bases, with 12 bases left between them. CDR3 length: 13 residues. CDR3 loop: CASTYRTDTEAFF. The CDR3 coding sequence is TGTGCCAGCACCTACCGGACGGACACTGAAGCTTTCTTT. The full variable domain, rest sourced from reference TRBV5-5 and TRBJ1-1, is DAGVTQSPTHLIKTRGQQVTLRCSPISGHKSVSWYQQVLGQGPQFIFQYYEKEERGRGNFPDRFSARQFPNYSSELNVNALLLGDSALYLCASTYRTDTEAFFGQGTRLTVV.

This clonotype was seen a handful of times. V usage is TRBV7-2 and J usage is TRBJ2-3, with a weak D call TRBD2 (5 bases). Germline values: CDR1 SGHTA, CDR2 FQGNSA. The CDR3 covers 15 residues. V dropped 2 bases and J dropped 0 bases, with 9 bases sitting between them. The CDR3 reads CASSLSGISTDTQYF. The CDR3 DNA reads TGTGCCAGCAGCTTATCCGGGATAAGCACAGATACGCAGTATTTT.

This clonotype has at least ten counts. The rearrangement uses TRBV3-1 and TRBJ1-3; D ambiguous. The CDR3 has 17 residues. Germline V gene lookup returns CDR1 LGHDT and CDR2 YNNKEL (reference sequence). V was pared by 1 base and J by 1 base, with 14 bases between. CDR3 loop: CASSQGARALSGNTIYF. DNA of the CDR3: TGTGCCAGCAGCCAAGGAGCGAGAGCTCTTTCTGGAAACACCATATATTTT.

Details on this clonotype: A clone one base away is much larger, so this may be a read error. The chain employs TRBV7-3 and TRBJ2-5; a possible D gene is TRBD1 (6 bases). Germline CDR1 is SGHTA and CDR2 is FQGTGA. This CDR3 has 13 residues. CDR3 protein: CANSWDNQETQYF. The CDR3 nucleotides are TGTGCCAACAGCTGGGACAACCAAGAGACCCAGTACTTC.

This clonotype was seen only a few times. This CDR3 is CASSLGAGGLGSPLHF. CDR3 in DNA: TGTGCCAGCAGCTTAGGGGCAGGGGGTTTAGGCTCACCCCTCCACTTT. The V and J genes are TRBV11-3 and TRBJ1-6, with 7 bases that match TRBD1. CDR3 length: 16 amino acids. CDR1 and CDR2 from the germline V gene are SGHNT and YENEEA. The trim removed 1 base at V and 10 bases at J, leaving 10 bases unmatched. The complete variable domain, with remaining parts taken from reference TRBV11-3 and TRBJ1-6, reads EAGVVQSPRYKIIEKKQPVAFWCNPISGHNTLYWYLQNLGQGPELLIRYENEEAVDDSQLPKDRFSAERLKGVDSTLKIQPAELGDSAVYLCASSLGAGGLGSPLHFGNGTRLTVT.

As concerns this clonotype: A much larger clonotype is one base distant, so this may be a read error. The rearrangement links TRBV3-1 to TRBJ1-2, with D unclear. V was cut by 3 bases and J by 8 bases, with 10 bases left in between. CDR3 length: 12 residues. Germline V gene data show CDR1 as LGHDT and CDR2 as YNNKEL (reference sequence). The DNA of the CDR3 is TGTGCCAGCAGCCACGATTTAGGGGGCTACACCTTC. Translating gives CASSHDLGGYTF.

This clonotype was recorded at least ten times. The gene calls are TRBV18 and TRBJ2-3, with D perhaps TRBD2 (6 bases). Trimming cost V 3 bases and J 0 bases, with 10 bases left between them. The CDR3 contains 15 residues. In germline, CDR1 is KGHSH, CDR2 LQKENI. The chain's CDR3 is CASSPTSTSTDTQYF. DNA for the CDR3: TGTGCCAGCTCACCTACTAGCACCAGCACAGATACGCAGTATTTT.

This clonotype was picked up many times. This sequence joins TRBV29-1 and TRBJ2-2; 8 bases are shared with TRBD1. Germline V gene sequence: CDR1 SQVTM, CDR2 ANQGSEA. This CDR3 has 14 residues. V trimming: 8 bases; J trimming: 3 bases; junction bases outside the gene matches: 8. CDR3 protein: CSSSGQGDTGELFF. CDR3 nucleotides: TGCAGCTCATCTGGACAGGGCGACACCGGGGAGCTGTTTTTT.

This clonotype has a count of ten or more. Written as DNA, the CDR3 is TGCAGTGCTAGACTTGGAGATCAGGGGGTTTCGGTAGACACTGAAGCTTTCTTT. Protein: CSARLGDQGVSVDTEAFF. The chain couples TRBV20-1 to TRBJ1-1, with 7 bases fitting TRBD1. With 2 bases clipped from V and 3 bases from J, the junction kept 18 bases outside the gene matches. Per the germline V gene, CDR1 is DFQATT and CDR2 is SNEGSKA (reference sequence). The CDR3 covers 18 residues.

This clonotype was observed a handful of times. The chain carries TRBV7-9 and TRBJ2-1; TRBD1 agrees at 7 bases. V was pared by 1 base and J by 6 bases, with 3 bases of the junction left unmatched. The CDR3 is 14 amino acids. From germline, CDR1 is SEHNR and CDR2 FQNEAQ (reference sequence). The CDR3 sequence: CASSLVGQVNEQFF. The CDR3 DNA reads as TGTGCCAGCAGCTTAGTAGGACAGGTCAATGAGCAGTTCTTC. The full variable domain, its missing parts supplied by reference TRBV7-9 and TRBJ2-1, is DTGVSQNPRHKITKRGQNVTFRCDPISEHNRLYWYRQTLGQGPEFLTYFQNEAQLEKSRLLSDRFSAERPKGSFSTLEIQRTEQGDSAMYLCASSLVGQVNEQFFGPGTRLTVL.

This clonotype has a count of ten or more. The chain is built from TRBV5-6 and TRBJ2-7; D is uncertain. This CDR3 is 12 amino acids long. Deletions cut 4 bases from V and 2 bases from J, with 7 bases between. CDR1 is SGHDT and CDR2 is YYEEEE in the germline V gene. Here the CDR3 DNA reads TGTGCCAGCAGCATCCGGACCTACGAGCAGTACGTC. The encoded protein is CASSIRTYEQYV.

At least ten counts were recorded for this clonotype. The rearrangement links TRBV12-3 or TRBV12-4 to TRBJ1-1; no definite D call. Trimming took 10 bases from V and 2 from J, leaving 14 bases between them. There are 13 residues in the CDR3. Written as DNA, the CDR3 is TGTGCCACCTCAACGTTTGTTAACACTGAAGCTTTCTTT. This gives the protein CATSTFVNTEAFF.

At least ten counts were recorded for this clonotype. V and J are TRBV28 and TRBJ1-5; D is possibly TRBD1 (5 bases). V lost 7 bases and J lost 7, with 11 bases in between. CDR3 size: 12 residues. Germline V gene data show CDR1 as MDHEN and CDR2 as SYDVKM. In nucleotides, the CDR3 is TGTGCCAGCACCCTGGAGGGGCAGCCCCAGCATTTT. This codes for CASTLEGQPQHF.

Many counts were recorded for this clonotype. The rearrangement joins TRBV20-1 to TRBJ1-2, with TRBD1 matching 7 bases. The V gene end was trimmed by 5 bases and the J gene end by 4 bases; junction bases not matched to a gene: 7. Germline V CDR1 and CDR2: DFQATT, SNEGSKA (reference sequence). This CDR3 region has 13 residues. The chain's CDR3 is CSAWDSESYGYTF. CDR3 nucleotides: TGCAGTGCTTGGGACAGCGAGAGCTATGGCTACACCTTC.

The chain carries TRBV11-2 and TRBJ1-4, with a tentative D call TRBD1 (5 bases). The V and J ends lost 0 bases and 0 bases respectively, with 14 bases between them. The CDR3 consists of 18 residues. The V gene's germline CDR1 is SGHAT and CDR2 FQNNGV. In DNA, the CDR3 is TGTGCCAGCAGCTTAGATCTCGGGGCTGGCGCAACTAATGAAAAACTGTTTTTT. Translation: CASSLDLGAGATNEKLFF.